This TCR beta chain comes out of a study of response to subunit inactivated influenza vaccine. Findings and caveats of the study: Each seasonal flu vaccination may recruit only limited new T cells, authors suggested.

Only a few counts were recorded for this clonotype. Antigen unknown. Germline CDR1 is SGHVS and CDR2 is FQNEAQ. Trimming removed 2 bases from V and 4 bases from J; junction bases left unmatched: 3. This CDR3 contains 15 residues. TCRdb itself ran the RT-PCR reads through MiXCR, one entry per CDR3 protein. This table holds about 190,000 distinct CDR3 sequences, approximately 14% found once. The V and J genes are TRBV7-8 and TRBJ2-2; 8 nucleotides line up with TRBD1. The clonotype was recovered from a man aged 45-65 years who received an inactivated influenza vaccine. Sequenced here: CD8+ T cells sorted from PBMCs, sampled more than 4 days after vaccination. CDR3 sequence: CASSLRTGRTGELFF. DNA for the CDR3: TGTGCCAGCAGCTTACGGACAGGGCGCACCGGGGAGCTGTTTTTT.